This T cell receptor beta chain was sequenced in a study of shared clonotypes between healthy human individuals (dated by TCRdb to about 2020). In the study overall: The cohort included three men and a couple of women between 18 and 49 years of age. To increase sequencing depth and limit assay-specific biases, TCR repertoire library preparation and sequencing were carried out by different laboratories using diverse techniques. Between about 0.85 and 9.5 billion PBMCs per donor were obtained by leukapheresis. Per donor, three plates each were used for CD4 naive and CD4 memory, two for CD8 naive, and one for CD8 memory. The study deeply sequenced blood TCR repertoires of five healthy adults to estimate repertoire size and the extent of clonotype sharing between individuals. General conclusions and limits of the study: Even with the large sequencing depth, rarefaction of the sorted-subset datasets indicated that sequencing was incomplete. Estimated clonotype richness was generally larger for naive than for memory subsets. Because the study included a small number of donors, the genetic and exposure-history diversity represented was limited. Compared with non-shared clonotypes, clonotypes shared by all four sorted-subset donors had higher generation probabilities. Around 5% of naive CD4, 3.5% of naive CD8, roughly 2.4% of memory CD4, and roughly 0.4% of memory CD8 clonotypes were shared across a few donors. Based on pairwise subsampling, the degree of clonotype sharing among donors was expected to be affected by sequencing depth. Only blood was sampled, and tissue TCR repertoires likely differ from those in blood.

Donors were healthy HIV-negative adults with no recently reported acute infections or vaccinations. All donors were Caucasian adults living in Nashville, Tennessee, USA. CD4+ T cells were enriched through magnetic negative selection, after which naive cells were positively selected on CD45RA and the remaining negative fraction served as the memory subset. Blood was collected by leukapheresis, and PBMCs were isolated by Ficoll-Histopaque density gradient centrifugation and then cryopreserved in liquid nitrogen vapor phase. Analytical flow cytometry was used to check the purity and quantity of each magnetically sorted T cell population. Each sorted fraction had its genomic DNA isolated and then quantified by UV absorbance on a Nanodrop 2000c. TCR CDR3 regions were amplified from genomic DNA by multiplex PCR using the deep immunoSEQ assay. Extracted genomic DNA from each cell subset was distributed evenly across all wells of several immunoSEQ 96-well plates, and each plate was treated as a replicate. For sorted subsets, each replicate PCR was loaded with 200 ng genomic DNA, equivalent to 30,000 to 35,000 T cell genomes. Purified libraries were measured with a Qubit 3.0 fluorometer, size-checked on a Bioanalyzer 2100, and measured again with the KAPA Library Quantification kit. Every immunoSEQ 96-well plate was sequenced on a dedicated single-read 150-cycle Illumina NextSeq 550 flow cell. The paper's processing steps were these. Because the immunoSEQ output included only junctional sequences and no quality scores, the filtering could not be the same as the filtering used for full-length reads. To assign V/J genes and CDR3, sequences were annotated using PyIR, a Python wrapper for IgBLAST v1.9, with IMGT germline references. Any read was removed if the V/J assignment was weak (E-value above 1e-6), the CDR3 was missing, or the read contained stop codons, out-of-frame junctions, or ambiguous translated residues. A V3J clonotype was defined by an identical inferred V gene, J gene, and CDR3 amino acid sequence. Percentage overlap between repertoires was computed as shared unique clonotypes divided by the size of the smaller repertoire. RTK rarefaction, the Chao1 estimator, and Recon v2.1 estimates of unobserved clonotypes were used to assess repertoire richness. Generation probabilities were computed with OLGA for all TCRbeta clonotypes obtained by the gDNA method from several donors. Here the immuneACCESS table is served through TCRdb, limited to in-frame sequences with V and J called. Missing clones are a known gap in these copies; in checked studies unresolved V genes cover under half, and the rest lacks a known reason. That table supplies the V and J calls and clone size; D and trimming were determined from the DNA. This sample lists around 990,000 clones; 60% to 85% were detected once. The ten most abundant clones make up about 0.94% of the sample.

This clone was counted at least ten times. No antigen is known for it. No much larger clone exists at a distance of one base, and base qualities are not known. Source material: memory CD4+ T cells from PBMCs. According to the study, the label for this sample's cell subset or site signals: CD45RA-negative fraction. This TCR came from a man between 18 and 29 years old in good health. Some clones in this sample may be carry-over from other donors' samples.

Here is the DNA: TGTGCCAGCAGAGGACCTCTAGTATACCAGTTCTTC. The resulting protein is CASRGPLVYQFF. Recombination connected TRBV28 to TRBJ2-1; the D segment cannot be called with confidence. For CDR1 and CDR2, the germline V gene lists MDHEN and SYDVKM. Trimming takes 6 bases from V and 13 bases from J, and the germline ends sit 16 bases apart. Measured from the cysteine to the phenylalanine, the CDR3 is 12 residues long. Kept here is only the CDR3 DNA, which spans 36 bases and is read in frame from base 1. Reference TRBV28 and TRBJ2-1 proteins supply the regions before and after the CDR3; the full variable domain is: DVKVTQSSRYLVKRTGEKVFLECVQDMDHENMFWYRQDPGLGLRLIYFSYDVKMKEKGDIPEGYSVSREKKERFSLILESASTNQTSMYLCASRGPLVYQFFGPGTRLTVL.